This T cell receptor (beta chain) was captured in a study of cytomegalovirus exposure and HLA in healthy donors. Researchers ran the PCR with 60 Vbeta and 13 Jbeta primers. The method was immunoSEQ multiplex PCR; TCRdb's version includes in-frame clones alone and lacks a portion of them. The data contain some 100,000 clones, around 77% of them singletons. There are a few counts of this clone. Germline lookup yields CDR1 LNHDA and CDR2 SQIVND (reference sequence). The CDR3 totals 14 residues. J gave up 1 base and V 9 bases, and 7 bases lay outside the gene matches. The receptor's source is a man aged 45-60 years in good health and CMV-seropositive. The chain uses TRBV19 and TRBJ1-1; 8 nucleotides line up with TRBD1. Material: PBMCs. In DNA, the CDR3 is TGTGCCAGCCGGGAGGACAGGGCGAACACTGAAGCTTTCTTT. It encodes CASREDRANTEAFF.